A single sample gave rise to the 24 T cell receptor beta chains below, sequenced in a study of blood T cell repertoires in COVID-19. Clones were sequenced by immunoSEQ multiplex PCR, and TCRdb holds only the in-frame ones, with some missing. The repertoire holds under 75,000 clones, with around 86% as singletons. Material: peripheral blood. The receptors were gathered from a man aged 25 to 40 with acute or convalescent COVID-19.

The chain is built from TRBV4-2 and TRBJ1-2; TRBD1 matches 7 bases. CDR1 and CDR2 from the germline V gene are LGHNA and YNFKEQ. Unmatched junction bases numbered 10, after V lost 0 bases and J lost 6 bases. The CDR3 loop spans 16 amino acids. CDR3 amino acids: CASSQDYNRGSHGYTF. The DNA of the CDR3 is TGTGCCAGCAGCCAAGATTATAACAGGGGAAGCCATGGCTACACCTTC.

The rearrangement joins TRBV7-2 to TRBJ2-3; TRBD2 aligns across 7 bases. This CDR3 spans 14 amino acids. Trimming at V came to 8 bases and at J to 4 bases, leaving 9 bases not matched to a gene. CDR1 and CDR2 from the germline V gene are SGHTA and FQGNSA. The CDR3 loop is CASLGGGRPDTQYF. CDR3 sequence (DNA): TGTGCCAGCCTTGGGGGGGGTAGGCCAGATACGCAGTATTTT.

A few counts support this clone. The chain employs TRBV7-2 and TRBJ1-6; D possibly corresponds to TRBD1 (5 bases). Trimming took 0 bases from V and 1 from J, leaving 7 bases between them. Germline CDR1 and CDR2: SGHTA and FQGNSA. The CDR3 extends over 16 amino acids. The DNA for the CDR3 is TGTGCCAGCAGCTTAGCCAGGGAATCCTATAATTCACCCCTCCACTTT. As protein: CASSLARESYNSPLHF.

The chain employs TRBV2 and TRBJ2-7; maybe TRBD1 (7 bases). The germline V gene encodes CDR1 SNHLY and CDR2 FYNNEI. The CDR3 extends over 14 amino acids. The V end lost 7 bases, the J end lost 6 bases, and 19 bases lay between the germline ends. Here the CDR3 DNA reads TGTGCCAGCACCTGGGGACAGACCGGGGGCGAGCAGTACTTC. The encoded protein is CASTWGQTGGEQYF.

This clone was seen just once. CDR3 sequence: CASRREQGGSSGYTF. CDR3 sequence (DNA): TGTGCCAGCAGACGCGAGCAGGGGGGCTCTAGTGGCTACACCTTC. The chain has TRBV6-5 and TRBJ1-2; 7 nucleotides line up with TRBD1. The CDR3 runs 15 residues. Trimming took 6 bases from V and 7 from J; bases not matched to a gene: 14. Germline V gene lookup returns CDR1 MNHEY and CDR2 SVGAGI.

This clone was picked up a small number of times. V and J are TRBV7-9 and TRBJ2-7; D is unresolved. Trimming cost V 1 base and J 5 bases, with 6 bases left between them. Germline CDR1 SEHNR, CDR2 FQNEAQ (reference sequence). The CDR3 runs to 12 residues. The DNA for the CDR3 is TGTGCCAGCAGCTTAGTAACGGACGAGCAGTACTTC. Translating gives CASSLVTDEQYF.

This clone was seen more than once but under ten times. J is TRBJ1-5 and V is TRBV24-1, with D possibly TRBD1 on 5 matching bases. This CDR3 comprises 16 residues. Per the germline V gene, CDR1 is KGHDR and CDR2 is SFDVKD. Trimming removed 2 bases at V and 3 bases at J, with 13 bases between. CDR3 coding DNA: TGTGCCACCAGTGATTCTGGGGGAGGGTACAATCAGCCCCAGCATTTT. As protein: CATSDSGGGYNQPQHF.

The CDR3 spells CASSLAGSGLNTEAFF. The CDR3, as DNA: TGTGCCAGCAGCTTGGCAGGGTCAGGGTTGAACACTGAAGCTTTCTTT. This chain uses TRBV5-4 with TRBJ1-1; D is perhaps TRBD1 (5 bases). The CDR3 consists of 16 residues. The V end lost 0 bases, the J end lost 0 bases, and 12 bases lay between the germline ends. Germline CDR1 and CDR2: SGHNT and YYREEE (reference sequence).

In its sample, this clone was seen a few times. This chain uses TRBV10-2 with TRBJ2-5, with D possibly TRBD1 on 5 matching bases. The CDR3 is made up of 13 amino acids. Looked up from germline, CDR1 is WSHSY and CDR2 is SAAADI. Trimming took off 3 bases at V and 5 bases at J, with 10 bases between the two ends. In nucleotides, the CDR3 is TGCGCCAGCAGTGATAGGGGCCGTGAGACCCAGTACTTC. Encoded protein: CASSDRGRETQYF.

The chain couples TRBV7-9 to TRBJ1-6; tentative D call: TRBD1 (6 bases). This CDR3 is built from 17 residues. V was clipped by 1 base and J by 5 bases, with 15 bases between them. CDR1 is SEHNR, CDR2 FQNEAQ, per germline (reference sequence). CDR3 in amino acids: CASSLDQRNRDNSPLHF. The CDR3 DNA is TGTGCCAGCAGCTTAGATCAAAGGAACAGGGATAATTCACCCCTCCACTTT.

This chain connects TRBV4-2 to TRBJ2-6; 7 nucleotides align to TRBD1. Looked up from germline, CDR1 is LGHNA and CDR2 is YNFKEQ. The CDR3 has 19 amino acids. V shed 4 bases, J shed 0 bases, and the junction held 12 bases outside the gene matches. The CDR3 bases are TGTGCCAGCAGCCGGAAGACAGGGCAGGAAAGCTCTGGGGCCAACGTCCTGACTTTC. This translates into CASSRKTGQESSGANVLTF.

This chain connects TRBV29-1 to TRBJ1-1; 7 bases fit TRBD1. The CDR3 length is 13 residues. Trimming at V came to 6 bases and at J to 3 bases, leaving 7 bases not matched to a gene. CDR1 and CDR2 from the germline V gene are SQVTM and ANQGSEA. The CDR3 region is CSVATGVYTEAFF. In DNA, the CDR3 is TGCAGCGTGGCAACAGGGGTATACACTGAAGCTTTCTTT. The whole variable domain, filled in from reference TRBV29-1 and TRBJ1-1, reads SAVISQKPSRDICQRGTSLTIQCQVDSQVTMMFWYRQQPGQSLTLIATANQGSEATYESGFVIDKFPISRPNLTFSTLTVSNMSPEDSSIYLCSVATGVYTEAFFGQGTRLTVV.

This chain joins TRBV10-3 and TRBJ1-2; D uncertain. CDR3 length: 15 amino acids. Germline CDR1 and CDR2: ENHRY and SYGVKD. Trimming removed 6 bases from V and 1 base from J, with 15 bases in between. In DNA, the CDR3 is TGTGCCATCAGCTCCCCGGAAACAGTTAACTATGGCTACACCTTC. Translating it yields CAISSPETVNYGYTF.

This clone appeared once. The gene calls are TRBV30 and TRBJ1-3, with D hard to call. Germline V gene lookup returns CDR1 GTSNPN and CDR2 SVGIG (reference sequence). Between the trimmed V and J ends, which lost 2 bases and 0 bases, there was a span of 11 bases. This CDR3 region has 15 residues. The CDR3 DNA sequence: TGTGCCTGGAGTCCCTACTTCTACTCTGGAAACACCATATATTTT. This codes for CAWSPYFYSGNTIYF.

The chain carries TRBV5-1 and TRBJ2-3; 10 nucleotides align to TRBD1. This CDR3 has 13 residues. J lost 3 bases, V lost 9 bases, and 4 bases had no gene match. Germline V lookup: CDR1 SGHRS, CDR2 YFSETQ. CDR3 sequence: CATKGQGTDTQYF. The DNA for the CDR3 is TGCGCCACCAAGGGACAGGGGACAGATACGCAGTATTTT.

The CDR3 nucleotides read TGTGCCAGCAGCTTATGGTTTATGGTAGAGGGTACGGCTAATGAAAAACTGTTTTTT. It codes for CASSLWFMVEGTANEKLFF. The chain employs TRBV7-6 and TRBJ1-4; D remains ambiguous. The CDR3 has 19 amino acids. CDR1 and CDR2 (germline): SGHVS, FNYEAQ. V was pared by 2 bases and J by 3 bases, with 22 bases between.

V is TRBV5-1 and J is TRBJ2-7; TRBD2 matches 7 bases. The CDR3 length is 16 residues. V trimming: 1 base; J trimming: 3 bases; junction bases outside the gene matches: 10. From germline, CDR1 is SGHRS and CDR2 YFSETQ. This chain's CDR3 is CASSLKASGRNYEQYV. In DNA form, the CDR3 reads TGCGCCAGCAGCTTGAAAGCTAGCGGAAGAAACTACGAGCAGTACGTC.

This chain links TRBV2 with TRBJ2-6; possibly TRBD1 for D (5 bases). This CDR3 region has 16 residues. The ends were cut back, 5 bases at V and 0 bases at J, with 11 bases in the middle. The germline gives CDR1 SNHLY, CDR2 FYNNEI. The CDR3 protein is CASSSTVNSGANVLTF. In nucleotides, the CDR3 is TGTGCCAGCAGTTCGACAGTGAACTCTGGGGCCAACGTCCTGACTTTC.

The chain recombines TRBV9 with TRBJ2-2; unclear D gene. Between the trimmed V and J ends, which lost 3 bases and 5 bases, there was a span of 11 bases. This CDR3 region has 14 residues. CDR1 is SGDLS and CDR2 is YYNGEE in the germline V gene. CDR3 residues: CASSAVHSTGELFF. The CDR3 DNA reads as TGTGCCAGCAGCGCGGTACACAGTACCGGGGAGCTGTTTTTT.

The chain uses TRBV30 and TRBJ2-6; TRBD2 agrees at 7 bases. The germline V gene has CDR1 GTSNPN and CDR2 SVGIG (reference sequence). The CDR3 is 18 residues long. J was trimmed by 2 bases and V by 3 bases; bases with no gene match: 13. CDR3 sequence: CAWSPLKGLAAGANVLTF. CDR3 sequence (DNA): TGTGCCTGGAGCCCTTTAAAGGGCCTAGCGGCTGGGGCCAACGTCCTGACTTTC. The whole variable domain, remainder taken from reference TRBV30 and TRBJ2-6, is SQTIHQWPATLVQPVGSPLSLECTVEGTSNPNLYWYRQAAGRGLQLLFYSVGIGQISSEVPQNLSASRPQDRQFILSSKKLLLSDSGFYLCAWSPLKGLAAGANVLTFGAGSRLTVL.

This rearrangement joins TRBV24-1 to TRBJ2-6; D remains unclear. Germline V lookup: CDR1 KGHDR, CDR2 SFDVKD. Trimming cost V 3 bases and J 4 bases, with 12 bases left between them. The CDR3 contains 16 residues. CDR3 sequence: CATSDAPGWGANVLTF. The CDR3 region has the DNA TGTGCCACCAGTGATGCCCCCGGGTGGGGGGCCAACGTCCTGACTTTC.

The V and J genes are TRBV18 and TRBJ2-4; D might be TRBD1 (6 bases). CDR1 is KGHSH, CDR2 LQKENI, per germline. Trimming left V 4 bases short and J 0 bases short, with 22 bases between. The CDR3 is 19 residues long. The CDR3 reads CASSLVDRTSSIAKNIQYF. The CDR3 DNA is TGTGCCAGCTCACTCGTGGACAGAACCTCGTCGATAGCCAAAAACATTCAGTACTTC.

This chain uses TRBV5-1 with TRBJ1-2; D gene uncertain. This CDR3 comprises 15 residues. V lost 0 bases, J lost 0 bases, and 9 bases lay in between. Germline V lookup: CDR1 SGHRS, CDR2 YFSETQ. CDR3 sequence (DNA): TGCGCCAGCAGCTTGGGGGTGACACCTAACTATGGCTACACCTTC. Translating gives CASSLGVTPNYGYTF.

Only one count was recorded for this clone. The J gene is TRBJ2-5, the V gene TRBV9; D gene unclear. Germline V gene data show CDR1 as SGDLS and CDR2 as YYNGEE. CDR3 length: 13 amino acids. V lost 0 bases and J 5 bases, leaving 8 bases between the germline ends. CDR3 DNA: TGTGCCAGCAGCGTAGAAGCGACTGAGACCCAGTACTTC. It is translated as CASSVEATETQYF.